The 25 T cell receptor beta chains listed next were all sequenced from one sample in a study of blood T cell repertoires in COVID-19. Sequencing used immunoSEQ multiplex PCR; TCRdb keeps in-frame clones, though not all of them. In the table there are hundreds of thousands of clones, 65% to 85% of which are singletons. Sequencing was performed on peripheral blood. The receptors were sampled from a woman aged 25-40 years with COVID-19, enrolled during active disease.

Comments on this clone: The junction departs from germline at one end; a sequencing error may be responsible. The chain links TRBV11-3 to TRBJ2-7; D possibly corresponds to TRBD1 (6 bases). This CDR3 region has 13 residues. Germline V gene sequence: CDR1 SGHNT, CDR2 YENEEA. This CDR3 reads CAGSLEQGYEQYF. CDR3 sequence (DNA): TGTGCCGGCAGCTTAGAACAGGGTTACGAGCAGTACTTC. The full variable domain, completed using reference TRBV11-3 and TRBJ2-7, is EAGVVQSPRYKIIEKKQPVAFWCNPISGHNTLYWYLQNLGQGPELLIRYENEEAVDDSQLPKDRFSAERLKGVDSTLKIQPAELGDSAVYLCAGSLEQGYEQYFGPGTRLTVT.

The J gene is TRBJ2-1, the V gene TRBV2; 9 bases fit TRBD1. The V and J ends lost 7 bases and 5 bases, in that order; junction bases with no gene match: 12. The CDR3 extends over 16 amino acids. Germline CDR1 reads SNHLY; CDR2 reads FYNNEI. The CDR3 nucleotides read TGTGCCAGCAATCAACCGCGGGACAGGGTAGACAATGAGCAGTTCTTC. Protein sequence: CASNQPRDRVDNEQFF.

This rearrangement joins TRBV5-1 to TRBJ1-1, with D perhaps TRBD1 (5 bases). V was cut by 5 bases and J by 1 base, with 15 bases left in between. CDR3 length equals 15 residues. From germline, CDR1 is SGHRS and CDR2 YFSETQ. CDR3: CASRGLTGTNTEAFF. For the CDR3, the DNA is TGCGCCAGCAGGGGACTCACAGGAACGAACACTGAAGCTTTCTTT.

The chain has TRBV3-1 (or the pseudogene TRBV3-2) and TRBJ2-3; possible D gene TRBD2, 6 bases. This CDR3 contains 16 residues. Looked up from germline, CDR1 is LGHDT and CDR2 is YNNKEL (reference sequence). V lost 5 bases to trimming and J lost 3 bases, with 18 bases between them. The CDR3 DNA reads TGTGCCAGCAGCACAAGAGGCGGACTAAGGACAGATACGCAGTATTTT. It yields the protein CASSTRGGLRTDTQYF.

The chain combines TRBV14 with TRBJ2-1; D unresolved. In germline, CDR1 is SGHDN, CDR2 FVKESK. This CDR3 spans 13 amino acids. With 1 base removed from V and 13 bases from J, the gap between germline ends came to 14 bases. Written as DNA, the CDR3 is TGTGCCAGCAGCCAAGTTCTTCCGTCTAGACAGTTCTTC. It encodes CASSQVLPSRQFF.

The V gene is TRBV6-5, the J gene TRBJ1-6; possibly TRBD1 for D (5 bases). CDR1 and CDR2 (germline): MNHEY, SVGAGI. The CDR3 has 15 residues. The V gene lost 7 bases and the J gene lost 6 bases, with 16 bases spanning the gap. DNA for the CDR3: TGTGCCAGCACCCGAGACAGCTATAGTAATTCACCCCTCCACTTT. Translating gives CASTRDSYSNSPLHF.

This clone appeared a few times. This sequence joins TRBV5-4 and TRBJ2-5, with 8 bases identical to TRBD2. The V segment lost 3 bases and the J segment 2 bases; nucleotides outside the gene matches: 3. The germline gives CDR1 SGHNT, CDR2 YYREEE (reference sequence). This CDR3 is 14 amino acids long. The CDR3 is CASSSGGGQETQYF. For the CDR3, the DNA is TGTGCCAGCAGCTCCGGGGGGGGTCAAGAGACCCAGTACTTC.

The gene calls are TRBV15 and TRBJ2-1; TRBD2 matches 14 bases. CDR3 length: 14 residues. Losses at the gene ends were 11 bases for V and 10 bases for J; bases not matched to a gene: 10. In germline, CDR1 is LNHNV, CDR2 YYDKDF (reference sequence). CDR3 residues: CAAKTSGGVREQFF. The CDR3 DNA reads as TGTGCCGCCAAGACTAGCGGGGGGGTAAGGGAGCAGTTCTTC.

The gene calls are TRBV4-2 and TRBJ2-5; 9 nucleotides align to TRBD1. CDR1 LGHNA and CDR2 YNFKEQ come from the germline V gene. V gave up 0 bases and J gave up 5 bases; unmatched junction bases: 10. The CDR3 extends over 17 amino acids. The CDR3 here is CASSQDPTGGLRETQYF. The CDR3 DNA reads TGTGCCAGCAGCCAAGACCCGACAGGGGGACTCCGGGAGACCCAGTACTTC.

Only a few counts were recorded for this clone. The CDR3, as DNA: TGTGCCTGGGACAGTAATAATTCACCCCTCCACTTT. Protein sequence: CAWDSNNSPLHF. The V and J genes are TRBV30 and TRBJ1-6; TRBD1 is a possible D gene (5 bases). The CDR3 totals 12 residues. Per germline, CDR1 GTSNPN and CDR2 SVGIG (reference sequence). V was cut by 5 bases and J by 5 bases, with 7 bases left in between.

This clone occurred once. The chain combines TRBV5-1 with TRBJ2-7; 10 bases align to TRBD1. The CDR3 loop spans 16 amino acids. CDR1 is SGHRS and CDR2 is YFSETQ in the germline V gene. The junction had 13 bases not matched to a gene; V was cut back by 1 base and J by 9 bases. The CDR3 loop is CASSLLGYGDRGRQYF. CDR3 DNA: TGCGCCAGCAGCTTGCTCGGTTACGGGGACAGGGGACGGCAGTACTTC.

This clone has just one count. This chain joins TRBV7-2 and TRBJ2-3, with unresolved D. V was cut by 4 bases and J by 0 bases, with 5 bases left in between. This CDR3 contains 13 residues. CDR1 and CDR2 from the germline V gene are SGHTA and FQGNSA. The CDR3 nucleotides are TGTGCCAGCAGCTGGCCGAGCACAGATACGCAGTATTTT. Translating it yields CASSWPSTDTQYF.

The chain has TRBV13 and TRBJ2-7, with TRBD2 matching over 12 bases. V lost 4 bases to trimming and J lost 2 bases; unmatched junction nucleotides: 3. The CDR3 covers 15 residues. Germline V lookup: CDR1 PRHDT, CDR2 FYEKMQ (reference sequence). CDR3 protein: CASSSRLAGAYEQYF. In DNA form, the CDR3 reads TGTGCCAGCAGCTCGAGACTAGCGGGAGCCTACGAGCAGTACTTC.

V and J are TRBV14 and TRBJ2-7; 7 bases map to TRBD2. The CDR3 loop spans 14 amino acids. V gave up 3 bases and J gave up 11 bases; unmatched junction bases: 13. Per the germline V gene, CDR1 is SGHDN and CDR2 is FVKESK. CDR3 in DNA: TGTGCCAGCAGCCATTCCCCAGCGGGGTCAAGAAAGTACTTC. As protein: CASSHSPAGSRKYF.

V and J are TRBV9 and TRBJ1-3; D unresolved. The CDR3 loop spans 12 amino acids. The germline V and J ends were trimmed by 6 bases and 0 bases, with 4 bases remaining between them. CDR1 is SGDLS, CDR2 YYNGEE, per germline. The CDR3 coding sequence is TGTGCCAGCACGAGCTCTGGAAACACCATATATTTT. It codes for CASTSSGNTIYF. The full variable domain, in which reference TRBV9 and TRBJ1-3 provide the parts outside the CDR3, is DSGVTQTPKHLITATGQRVTLRCSPRSGDLSVYWYQQSLDQGLQFLIQYYNGEERAKGNILERFSAQQFPDLHSELNLSSLELGDSALYFCASTSSGNTIYFGEGSWLTVV.

The V and J genes are TRBV6-5 and TRBJ2-2; D unclear. Trimming took off 8 bases at V and 1 base at J, with 14 bases between the two ends. Germline-derived CDR1 and CDR2 are MNHEY and SVGAGI. CDR3 length equals 15 residues. DNA of the CDR3: TGTGCCAGCGTTCAAGCGAAAGGGAACACCGGGGAGCTGTTTTTT. Translating it yields CASVQAKGNTGELFF.

The chain combines TRBV3-1 (or the pseudogene TRBV3-2) with TRBJ2-3; 13 bases map to TRBD2. Germline V gene sequence: CDR1 LGHDT, CDR2 YNNKEL (reference sequence). Losses at the gene ends were 0 bases for V and 3 bases for J; bases not matched to a gene: 0. The CDR3 runs to 16 residues. The CDR3 DNA follows: TGTGCCAGCAGCCAAGAACTAGCGGGGGGGACAGATACGCAGTATTTT. Amino acids: CASSQELAGGTDTQYF.

The V gene is TRBV6-5, the J gene TRBJ1-6; D is unresolved. Germline CDR1 MNHEY, CDR2 SVGAGI. The germline V and J ends were trimmed by 5 bases and 7 bases, with 12 bases remaining between them. The CDR3 covers 14 residues. The CDR3 sequence: CASSRHGSNSPLHF. The CDR3 region has the DNA TGTGCCAGCAGTAGACACGGCTCCAATTCACCCCTCCACTTT.

The chain is built from TRBV5-4 and TRBJ2-5; 8 bases align to TRBD1. The J segment lost 4 bases and the V segment lost 5 bases, leaving 10 bases of the junction unmatched. The germline V gene encodes CDR1 SGHNT and CDR2 YYREEE (reference sequence). This CDR3 spans 15 amino acids. The CDR3 protein is CASSLRTGIAETQYF. The CDR3 coding sequence is TGTGCCAGCAGTTTACGGACAGGGATCGCAGAGACCCAGTACTTC.

The chain recombines TRBV7-9 with TRBJ2-1, with D tentatively TRBD2 (5 bases). CDR1 and CDR2 from the germline V gene are SEHNR and FQNEAQ (reference sequence). The CDR3 spans 16 residues. The V gene lost 2 bases and the J gene lost 0 bases, with 11 bases spanning the gap. As DNA, the CDR3 is TGTGCCAGCAGCTTACAGCGGACGAGCTCCTACAATGAGCAGTTCTTC. Translating it yields CASSLQRTSSYNEQFF.

The chain uses TRBV7-6 and TRBJ2-7; tentative D call: TRBD2 (6 bases). V dropped 1 base and J dropped 6 bases, with 16 bases sitting between them. From germline, CDR1 is SGHVS and CDR2 FNYEAQ. The CDR3 length is 15 residues. The CDR3: CASSLGRGPFAEQYF. In DNA form, the CDR3 reads TGTGCCAGCAGCTTAGGGAGGGGCCCCTTCGCCGAGCAGTACTTC. Full variable domain (outside the CDR3, taken from reference TRBV7-6 and TRBJ2-7): GAGVSQSPRYKVTKRGQDVALRCDPISGHVSLYWYRQALGQGPEFLTYFNYEAQQDKSGLPNDRFSAERPEGSISTLTIQRTEQRDSAMYRCASSLGRGPFAEQYFGPGTRLTVT.

The chain recombines TRBV11-3 with TRBJ1-5, with D perhaps matching TRBD1 (5 bases). This CDR3 contains 15 residues. From germline, CDR1 is SGHNT and CDR2 YENEEA. Trimming took off 1 base at V and 6 bases at J, with 13 bases between the two ends. CDR3 loop: CASSLVRDRSQPQHF. DNA of the CDR3: TGTGCCAGCAGCTTAGTCAGGGATCGGAGTCAGCCCCAGCATTTT.

The chain combines TRBV7-9 with TRBJ2-5, with TRBD2 identical over 13 bases. CDR1 SEHNR and CDR2 FQNEAQ come from the germline V gene (reference sequence). CDR3 length: 16 amino acids. V shed 4 bases, J shed 4 bases, and the junction held 6 bases outside the gene matches. In DNA, the CDR3 is TGTGCCAGCAGCTCCGGACTAGCGGGAGTGCGAGAGACCCAGTACTTC. Residues: CASSSGLAGVRETQYF.

There are a few counts of this clone. The J gene is TRBJ1-6, the V gene TRBV4-3; perhaps TRBD1 as D (6 bases). The CDR3 runs 15 residues. Germline assignment: CDR1 LGHNA and CDR2 YSLEER. Deletions cut 3 bases from V and 7 bases from J, with 13 bases between. Here the CDR3 DNA reads TGCGCCAGCAGCCACCACGACAGGCAAAATTCACCCCTCCACTTT. Amino acid sequence: CASSHHDRQNSPLHF.

There are a few counts of this clone. The chain links TRBV7-2 to TRBJ1-3; the D gene is possibly TRBD1 (5 bases). Germline V CDR1 and CDR2: SGHTA, FQGNSA. V was trimmed by 5 bases and J by 4 bases, leaving 12 bases between them. The CDR3 totals 14 residues. The CDR3 loop reads CASSQQAGGNTIYF. CDR3 coding DNA: TGTGCCAGCAGCCAACAGGCGGGAGGAAACACCATATATTTT.